The 18 T cell receptor beta chains in this list originate from one sample, sequenced in a study of OX40 agonist ivuxolimab in advanced cancers. TCRdb's table, derived via immunoSEQ multiplex PCR, lists solely in-frame clones and lacks some. The table shows about 64,000 clones, with just under 85% occurring only once. The sample consisted of CD4+ or CD8+ T cells sorted from blood, taken in a trial of the OX40 agonist ivuxolimab. The receptors were gathered from an adult with an advanced solid tumor such as melanoma, head and neck, liver or kidney cancer.

This CDR3 is CASSPRNQEHGYTF. The CDR3 DNA reads as TGTGCCAGCTCACCCAGAAATCAAGAGCATGGCTACACCTTC. The chain carries TRBV18 and TRBJ1-2; D is undetermined. V was shortened by 3 bases and J by 6 bases, with 14 bases between the two germline ends. Germline CDR1 KGHSH, CDR2 LQKENI. CDR3 length: 14 amino acids.

The chain recombines TRBV6-1 with TRBJ2-3; D gene ambiguous. V lost 6 bases and J 0 bases, leaving 7 bases between the germline ends. CDR1 and CDR2 from the germline V gene are MNHNS and SASEGT. There are 13 residues in the CDR3. The CDR3 region is CASRGWSTDTQYF. Here the CDR3 DNA reads TGTGCCAGCAGGGGTTGGAGCACAGATACGCAGTATTTT.

About this clone: This sequence may be a read error, since a much larger clone differs from it by one base. The same CDR3 arises from other DNA sequences in this sample as well. The gene calls are TRBV5-1 and TRBJ1-2, with unresolved D. The germline V gene encodes CDR1 SGHRS and CDR2 YFSETQ. Trimming cost V 5 bases and J 4 bases, with 15 bases left between them. The CDR3 length is 14 residues. The CDR3, as DNA: TGCGCCAGCAGTTTGTTAGGGCCCGGCTATGGCTACACCTTC. Its translation: CASSLLGPGYGYTF. The full variable domain, in which reference TRBV5-1 and TRBJ1-2 provide the parts outside the CDR3, is KAGVTQTPRYLIKTRGQQVTLSCSPISGHRSVSWYQQTPGQGLQFLFEYFSETQRNKGNFPGRFSGRQFSNSRSEMNVSTLELGDSALYLCASSLLGPGYGYTFGSGTRLTVV.

This clone was detected ten times or more. This chain joins TRBV2 and TRBJ2-7; TRBD1 is a possible D gene (6 bases). There are 12 residues in the CDR3. The germline V and J ends were trimmed by 6 bases and 3 bases, with 9 bases remaining between them. Germline lookup yields CDR1 SNHLY and CDR2 FYNNEI. CDR3 in DNA: TGTGCCAGCAGAACGGACAGCTACGAGCAGTACTTC. Amino acid sequence: CASRTDSYEQYF.

This clone was seen a single time. The rearrangement uses TRBV14 and TRBJ2-2; 12 bases fit TRBD1. The CDR3 is 16 amino acids. The V and J ends lost 5 bases and 4 bases, in that order; junction bases with no gene match: 5. Germline values: CDR1 SGHDN, CDR2 FVKESK. The CDR3 coding sequence is TGTGCCAGCAGCATAAGGGACAGGGGGCTCACCGGGGAGCTGTTTTTT. Encoded protein: CASSIRDRGLTGELFF. Full variable domain (rest looked up from reference TRBV14 and TRBJ2-2): EAGVTQFPSHSVIEKGQTVTLRCDPISGHDNLYWYRRVMGKEIKFLLHFVKESKQDESGMPNNRFLAERTGGTYSTLKVQPAELEDSGVYFCASSIRDRGLTGELFFGEGSRLTVL.

This sequence joins TRBV25-1 and TRBJ2-7; D perhaps matches TRBD2 (6 bases). V was clipped by 8 bases and J by 4 bases, with 24 bases between them. CDR1 is MGHDK, CDR2 SYGVNS, per germline. The CDR3 is 16 amino acids. CDR3 coding DNA: TGTGCCAGCGCCCCAGGGCAGTCCGGTGGAGGGTACGAGCAGTACTTC. Its translation is CASAPGQSGGGYEQYF.

The chain links TRBV6-5 to TRBJ2-3; no clear D. Germline V gene data show CDR1 as MNHEY and CDR2 as SVGAGI. With 1 base removed from V and 1 base from J, the gap between germline ends came to 9 bases. The CDR3 is made up of 15 amino acids. The CDR3 loop reads CASSYFNWGTDTQYF. The CDR3 DNA reads as TGTGCCAGCAGTTACTTCAACTGGGGCACAGATACGCAGTATTTT.

V usage is TRBV7-9 and J usage is TRBJ2-7; D might be TRBD1 or TRBD2, each matching 7 bases. The CDR3 totals 15 residues. V was cut by 4 bases and J by 3 bases, with 16 bases left in between. The germline gives CDR1 SEHNR, CDR2 FQNEAQ (reference sequence). The CDR3 nucleotides read TGTGCCAGCAGCTCAGGGGGGGTATTCGTCTACGAGCAGTACTTC. This codes for CASSSGGVFVYEQYF. The full variable domain, in which reference TRBV7-9 and TRBJ2-7 provide the parts outside the CDR3, is DTGVSQNPRHKITKRGQNVTFRCDPISEHNRLYWYRQTLGQGPEFLTYFQNEAQLEKSRLLSDRFSAERPKGSFSTLEIQRTEQGDSAMYLCASSSGGVFVYEQYFGPGTRLTVT.

The chain carries TRBV18 and TRBJ2-5; D is unresolved. The CDR3 runs to 13 residues. The germline V gene encodes CDR1 KGHSH and CDR2 LQKENI. V lost 6 bases to trimming and J lost 2 bases, with 10 bases between them. The DNA of the CDR3 is TGTGCCAGCTCTACTCGGAGTCAAGAGACCCAGTACTTC. It translates to CASSTRSQETQYF.

The CDR3 region is CASSLDPGQGSPLHF. CDR3 nucleotide sequence: TGCGCCAGCAGCTTGGATCCGGGACAGGGTTCACCCCTCCACTTT. The chain joins TRBV5-1 to TRBJ1-6; 9 bases map to TRBD1. V was pared by 0 bases and J by 9 bases, with 4 bases of the junction left unmatched. From germline, CDR1 is SGHRS and CDR2 YFSETQ. The CDR3 loop spans 15 amino acids.

This clone came up many times. The rearrangement joins TRBV14 to TRBJ1-3; D remains ambiguous. The V end was cut by 0 bases, the J end by 0 bases, with 12 bases between. The CDR3 loop spans 17 amino acids. Germline V gene lookup returns CDR1 SGHDN and CDR2 FVKESK. In nucleotides, the CDR3 is TGTGCCAGCAGCCAAGAGGACGGGCGCTACTCTGGAAACACCATATATTTT. Translation gives CASSQEDGRYSGNTIYF.

This rearrangement joins TRBV5-4 to TRBJ1-3; D not certain. Germline V gene sequence: CDR1 SGHNT, CDR2 YYREEE (reference sequence). Trimming shortened V by 3 bases and J by 0 bases, and 13 bases separated the two germline ends. The CDR3 has 16 residues. CDR3 residues: CASSSKTQDSGNTIYF. CDR3 bases: TGTGCCAGCAGCTCGAAAACTCAGGACTCTGGAAACACCATATATTTT.

This clone has just one count. The chain has TRBV27 and TRBJ2-1, with TRBD2 identical over 10 bases. The CDR3 loop spans 15 amino acids. The germline V gene encodes CDR1 MNHEY and CDR2 SMNVEV (reference sequence). V trimming: 6 bases; J trimming: 3 bases; junction bases outside the gene matches: 5. The CDR3: CASSLASGSYNEQFF. DNA of the CDR3: TGTGCCAGCAGCCTAGCTAGCGGGAGCTACAATGAGCAGTTCTTC.

Only one count was recorded for this clone. This chain links TRBV7-2 with TRBJ1-2; 10 bases align to TRBD1. Germline-derived CDR1 and CDR2 are SGHTA and FQGNSA. The CDR3 loop spans 14 amino acids. J gave up 6 bases and V 5 bases, and 6 bases lay outside the gene matches. The CDR3 loop is CASSPRTGGNGYTF. The DNA for the CDR3 is TGTGCCAGCAGCCCGCGGACAGGGGGGAATGGCTACACCTTC.

V is TRBV11-2 and J is TRBJ2-2; possibly TRBD1 for D (5 bases). Germline loops: CDR1 SGHAT, CDR2 FQNNGV. V gave up 5 bases and J gave up 5 bases, with 18 bases separating them. The CDR3 covers 16 residues. CDR3 protein: CASSPEGAKQTGELFF. The DNA for the CDR3 is TGTGCCAGCAGCCCCGAAGGGGCCAAGCAGACCGGGGAGCTGTTTTTT. Filled out from reference TRBV11-2 and TRBJ2-2, the complete variable domain reads EAGVAQSPRYKIIEKRQSVAFWCNPISGHATLYWYQQILGQGPKLLIQFQNNGVVDDSQLPKDRFSAERLKGVDSTLKIQPAKLEDSAVYLCASSPEGAKQTGELFFGEGSRLTVL.

The chain couples TRBV28 to TRBJ2-3; TRBD2 matches 9 bases. The junction had 5 bases not matched to a gene; V was cut back by 8 bases and J by 2 bases. From germline, CDR1 is MDHEN and CDR2 SYDVKM. The CDR3 contains 14 residues. The CDR3 DNA sequence: TGTGCCAGCCGGCCTAGCGGGATCACAGATACGCAGTATTTT. Translated: CASRPSGITDTQYF.

The chain recombines TRBV19 with TRBJ2-7; D call uncertain. Trimming took 4 bases from V and 0 from J, leaving 16 bases between them. Germline lookup yields CDR1 LNHDA and CDR2 SQIVND (reference sequence). The CDR3 totals 16 residues. CDR3 residues: CASSRAERPSSYEQYF. The CDR3 DNA reads as TGTGCCAGTAGTAGGGCCGAGAGACCCTCCTCCTACGAGCAGTACTTC. The full variable domain, in which reference TRBV19 and TRBJ2-7 provide the parts outside the CDR3, is DGGITQSPKYLFRKEGQNVTLSCEQNLNHDAMYWYRQDPGQGLRLIYYSQIVNDFQKGDIAEGYSVSREKKESFPLTVTSAQKNPTAFYLCASSRAERPSSYEQYFGPGTRLTVT.

The V call is TRBV15, the J call TRBJ1-2, with D perhaps matching TRBD1 (6 bases). The V end was cut by 5 bases, the J end by 6 bases, with 13 bases between. Germline V gene lookup returns CDR1 LNHNV and CDR2 YYDKDF (reference sequence). This CDR3 has 13 residues. The CDR3 reads CATSARQVDGYTF. The CDR3, as DNA: TGTGCCACCAGCGCCCGACAGGTTGATGGCTACACCTTC.